The clone carrying this T cell receptor (beta chain) was detected only a few times. Its target is not known. Because the CDR3's place on the DNA is in doubt, the DNA is left out and the CDR3 is given as listed by TCRdb. A sample-barcoded 5' primer and a J-beta primer mix were used in a second PCR of about 6 to 11 cycles. Each CDR3 protein is one row after TCRdb ran MiXCR on the 5' RACE reads. The sample carries approximately 1.5 million distinct CDR3 sequences, roughly 43% recorded once. Termini included, the CDR3 measures 15 amino acids. These data are taken from a study of blood T cells in healthy people across ages. Every donor gave ten milliliters of peripheral blood. Every sample gave at least 5 micrograms of total RNA when it was extracted. Study findings and constraints: Per million T cells, TCR beta diversity dropped roughly linearly as age increased.

V gene TRBV12-3 or TRBV12-4 combines with J gene TRBJ2-7; whether TRBD1, the table's D call, matches the DNA was not checked. This receptor was obtained from a woman aged 18-29 years in good health. Specimen: blood. CDR3 protein: CASSFGPGGGYEQYF.